Described below is a single T cell receptor beta chain sequence and its context. Trimming removed 3 bases from V and 2 bases from J; junction bases left unmatched: 2. Per germline, CDR1 MDHEN and CDR2 SYDVKM. The CDR3 is 15 residues long. This specimen belongs to a study of blood T cell repertoires in COVID-19. Profiling relied on immunoSEQ multiplex PCR, and the TCRdb table lists in-frame clones only, not all of them. The sample contains more than 200,000 clones, 87% of which appear only once. This sequence joins TRBV28 and TRBJ2-4, with TRBD2 identical over 9 bases. The sequenced material came from PBMCs or T cells enriched from blood (not recorded which). The receptor was isolated from a woman in her twenties or thirties with acute COVID-19. DNA for the CDR3: TGTGCCAGCAGTTTGCGGGAGGGGTCCAAAAACATTCAGTACTTC. Protein: CASSLREGSKNIQYF. The full variable domain, its missing parts supplied by reference TRBV28 and TRBJ2-4, is DVKVTQSSRYLVKRTGEKVFLECVQDMDHENMFWYRQDPGLGLRLIYFSYDVKMKEKGDIPEGYSVSREKKERFSLILESASTNQTSMYLCASSLREGSKNIQYFGAGTRLSVL.